What follows describes a single TCR beta chain. What it binds is not known. The data are from a study of shared clonotypes between healthy human individuals. Study-level points and caveats: Rarefaction curves obtained for sorted subsets showed sequencing incomplete despite large depth. Lower generation probabilities were found for non-shared clonotypes than for those shared by all four donors.

A deep-level run was used for the assay. The table came from immunoSEQ multiplex PCR; TCRdb's copy has only in-frame clones and leaves some out. The sample contains 1.4 million to 1.5 million clones, roughly 96% of which appear only once. The clonotype was recovered from a man aged 25 to 45 in good health. Sample: naive CD4+ T cells sorted from blood. Subset meaning: CD45RA+ positively selected.

CDR3: CASSLPGWVEQFF. The CDR3 coding sequence is TGTGCCAGCAGTTTACCCGGATGGGTGGAGCAGTTCTTC. The chain combines TRBV27 with TRBJ2-1; D is unresolved. This CDR3 contains 13 residues. The germline V and J ends were trimmed by 2 bases and 10 bases, with 12 bases remaining between them. CDR1 and CDR2 (germline): MNHEY, SMNVEV (reference sequence).